Presented here are 3 T cell receptor beta chains from one specimen sequenced in a study of shared clonotypes between healthy human individuals. Sequencing used immunoSEQ multiplex PCR; TCRdb keeps in-frame clones, though not all of them. The table has some 2 million clones, 85% to 95% seen once. The sequenced sample was naive CD4+ T cells sorted from blood. Subset given: CD45RA+ positively selected. Receptor source: a man between 18 and 35 years old in good health.

This sequence joins TRBV28 and TRBJ1-5; the D gene is possibly TRBD1 (6 bases). The CDR3 is 14 amino acids. The germline V gene encodes CDR1 MDHEN and CDR2 SYDVKM. V was pared by 6 bases and J by 4 bases, with 13 bases between. The CDR3 sequence is CASSKTGPNQPQHF. CDR3 bases: TGTGCCAGCAGCAAAACAGGGCCGAATCAGCCCCAGCATTTT.

The chain joins TRBV4-3 to TRBJ2-2; the D is unclear. The CDR3 is 15 residues long. Germline values: CDR1 LGHNA, CDR2 YSLEER. The V end lost 0 bases, the J end lost 5 bases, and 10 bases lay between the germline ends. CDR3 protein: CASSQEVRLTGELFF. In DNA, the CDR3 is TGCGCCAGCAGCCAAGAGGTCAGGTTAACCGGGGAGCTGTTTTTT.

This clone was observed a single time. The chain couples TRBV11-2 to TRBJ1-1; the D is unclear. V gave up 2 bases and J gave up 0 bases, with 16 bases separating them. The CDR3 has 17 amino acids. The germline V gene has CDR1 SGHAT and CDR2 FQNNGV. The CDR3 bases are TGTGCCAGCAGCTTATCGTTTAAAAGACGGATGAACACTGAAGCTTTCTTT. Protein product: CASSLSFKRRMNTEAFF.